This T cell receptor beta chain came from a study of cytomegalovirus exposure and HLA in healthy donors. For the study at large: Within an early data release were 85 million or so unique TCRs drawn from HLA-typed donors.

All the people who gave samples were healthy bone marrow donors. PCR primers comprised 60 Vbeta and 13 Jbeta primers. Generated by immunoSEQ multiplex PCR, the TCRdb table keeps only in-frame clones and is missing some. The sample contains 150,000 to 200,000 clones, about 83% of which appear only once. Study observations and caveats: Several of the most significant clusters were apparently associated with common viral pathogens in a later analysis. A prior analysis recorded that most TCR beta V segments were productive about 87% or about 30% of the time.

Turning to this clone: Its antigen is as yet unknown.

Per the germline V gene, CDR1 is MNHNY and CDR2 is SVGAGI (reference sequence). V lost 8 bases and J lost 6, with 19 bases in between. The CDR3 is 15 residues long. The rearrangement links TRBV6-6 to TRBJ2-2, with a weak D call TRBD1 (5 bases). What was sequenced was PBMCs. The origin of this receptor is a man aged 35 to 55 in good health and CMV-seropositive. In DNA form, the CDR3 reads TGTGCCAGCCGTCCTTCATCTGGGGCGGCCGGGGAGCTGTTTTTT. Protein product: CASRPSSGAAGELFF.